The entry below describes one TCR beta chain. The antigen is not known. This entry belongs to a study of T cells in Graves' hyperthyroidism and ophthalmopathy. Amplification of TCR beta CDR3 regions was performed using RNA transcripts as template. Initially, a first-round RT-PCR of the TCR CDR3 employed the HTBI primer set. TCRdb itself ran the multiplex PCR reads through MiXCR, one entry per CDR3 protein. This sample has approximately 700,000 distinct CDR3 sequences, with approximately 42% found just once. CDR1 and CDR2 from the germline V gene are DFQATT and SNEGSKA (reference sequence). There are 12 residues in the CDR3. V lost 6 bases, J lost 8 bases, and 16 bases lay in between. Whole-study findings and limits: Ophthalmopathy and stable hyperthyroidism were told apart by a 13 V-J model. Appearing also in blood were most of the thyroid clonotypes expanded above 0.001.

This chain joins TRBV20-1 and TRBJ1-2, with D uncertain. Sequencing input: peripheral blood or thyroid tissue (not recorded which). The TCR originated in an adult man with Graves' disease, either hyperthyroidism or ophthalmopathy (not recorded which). The CDR3 here is CSAQVPGSGYTF. The CDR3 DNA sequence: TGCAGTGCCCAAGTTCCGGGCTCGGGCTACACCTTC.